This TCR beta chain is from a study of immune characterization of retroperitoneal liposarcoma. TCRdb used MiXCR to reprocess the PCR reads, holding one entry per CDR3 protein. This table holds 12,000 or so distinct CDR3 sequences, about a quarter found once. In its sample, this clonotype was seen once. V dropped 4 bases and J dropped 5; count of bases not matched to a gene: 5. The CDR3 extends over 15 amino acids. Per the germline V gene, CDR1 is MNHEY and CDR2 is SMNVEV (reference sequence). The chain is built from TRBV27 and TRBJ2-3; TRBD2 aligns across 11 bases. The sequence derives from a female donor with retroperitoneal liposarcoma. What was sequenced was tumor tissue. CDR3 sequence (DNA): TGTGCCAGCAGTTCGGTAGCGGGAGGGATAGATACGCAGTATTTT. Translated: CASSSVAGGIDTQYF.